This record concerns one TCR beta chain sequence. What it binds is unknown. One end of the junction is discordant with germline, which a read error may explain. The sample belongs to a study of response to subunit inactivated influenza vaccine. Findings of the study overall: There was a suggestion from the authors that each seasonal influenza vaccination recruits few new T cells.

Germline CDR1 is DFQATT and CDR2 is SNEGSKA (reference sequence). The CDR3 sequence is 15 residues long. TCRdb itself ran the RT-PCR reads through MiXCR, one entry per CDR3 protein. The sample has 650,000 or so distinct CDR3 sequences; roughly 15% are singletons. The sequence was obtained from a man over 45 who received an inactivated influenza vaccine. This chain uses TRBV20-1 with TRBJ1-1; D is uncertain. The sample here was PBMCs from blood, taken 14 to 15 days before vaccination. CDR3 DNA: TGCTGTGCTAGAGATCGGGTAGGGTGGGGCACTGAAGCTTTCTTT. Its protein is CCARDRVGWGTEAFF.